This T cell receptor (beta chain) is drawn from a study of blood T cell repertoires in COVID-19. The CDR3 contains 12 residues. CDR1 and CDR2 from the germline V gene are LGHDT and YNNKEL (reference sequence). The germline V and J ends were trimmed by 7 bases and 6 bases, with 10 bases remaining between them. This table comes from immunoSEQ multiplex PCR, and its TCRdb copy is limited to in-frame clones, with some not included. Of nearly 45,000 clones listed, 80% are singletons. The chain uses TRBV3-1 (or the pseudogene TRBV3-2) and TRBJ2-1, with D unclear. This receptor was taken from a man between 65 and 85 years old with acute or convalescent COVID-19. The sample comprised peripheral blood. CDR3 amino acids: CASTAGFNEQFF. CDR3 nucleotides: TGTGCCAGCACCGCAGGTTTCAATGAGCAGTTCTTC.